Shown below are 32 T cell receptor beta chains from a single sample sequenced in a study of beta chain features in type 1 diabetes. Whole-study results and caveats: Type 1 diabetes patients had TCRB CDR3s that were shorter (moderately but significantly so) in all four CD4+ subsets.

No antigen has been identified for these receptors. The study reverse transcribed the entire isolated RNA, so it sequenced expressed TCRB transcripts. Data came from immunoSEQ multiplex PCR; TCRdb stores just in-frame clones and leaves some out. The sample includes around 360,000 clones, 10% to 15% of them seen just once. The sequenced sample was naive CD4+ T cells from blood. The receptor source for this set is a woman between 18 and 30 years old with type 1 diabetes.

This chain uses TRBV19 with TRBJ2-7; 7 nucleotides align to TRBD1. The CDR3 is made up of 13 amino acids. Germline V gene sequence: CDR1 LNHDA, CDR2 SQIVND (reference sequence). Trimming cost V 9 bases and J 0 bases; bases outside gene matches: 5. The CDR3 sequence: CASWDSLSYEQYF. The CDR3 nucleotides are TGTGCCAGCTGGGACAGCCTCTCCTACGAGCAGTACTTC.

The chain recombines TRBV4-3 with TRBJ2-7, with TRBD1 identical over 7 bases. V shed 0 bases and J 2 bases; nucleotides not matched to a gene: 10. The CDR3 runs to 17 residues. Germline CDR1 reads LGHNA; CDR2 reads YSLEER. The DNA for the CDR3 is TGCGCCAGCAGCCAAGATCGAGGGACAGTTACCACCTACGAGCAGTACTTC. Amino acids: CASSQDRGTVTTYEQYF.

This clone was seen a few times. The J gene is TRBJ2-1, the V gene TRBV7-9, with 8 positions matching TRBD1. With 2 bases clipped from V and 9 bases from J, the junction kept 6 bases outside the gene matches. The germline V gene encodes CDR1 SEHNR and CDR2 FQNEAQ (reference sequence). This CDR3 is built from 14 residues. The CDR3 loop reads CASSLRQGMGEQFF. The CDR3 region has the DNA TGTGCCAGCAGCTTACGACAGGGGATGGGTGAGCAGTTCTTC. The complete variable domain, with remaining parts taken from reference TRBV7-9 and TRBJ2-1, reads DTGVSQNPRHKITKRGQNVTFRCDPISEHNRLYWYRQTLGQGPEFLTYFQNEAQLEKSRLLSDRFSAERPKGSFSTLEIQRTEQGDSAMYLCASSLRQGMGEQFFGPGTRLTVL.

This clone was counted between two and nine times. The CDR3 loop is CAWSVTGTYGYTF. In DNA form, the CDR3 reads TGTGCCTGGAGTGTGACAGGGACCTATGGCTACACCTTC. This rearrangement joins TRBV30 to TRBJ1-2, with TRBD1 matching 7 bases. The CDR3 is made up of 13 amino acids. Germline V gene lookup returns CDR1 GTSNPN and CDR2 SVGIG (reference sequence). V was pared by 0 bases and J by 4 bases, with 2 bases of the junction left unmatched. Filled out from reference TRBV30 and TRBJ1-2, the complete variable domain reads SQTIHQWPATLVQPVGSPLSLECTVEGTSNPNLYWYRQAAGRGLQLLFYSVGIGQISSEVPQNLSASRPQDRQFILSSKKLLLSDSGFYLCAWSVTGTYGYTFGSGTRLTVV.

This clone was counted only a few times. The gene calls are TRBV4-1 and TRBJ2-5, with TRBD2 identical over 8 bases. The CDR3 length is 17 residues. The germline gives CDR1 MGHRA, CDR2 YSYEKL. J was trimmed by 5 bases and V by 0 bases; bases with no gene match: 11. DNA for the CDR3: TGCGCCAGCAGCCAAGAATATAGCGGGGCGGGCGTGGAGACCCAGTACTTC. It specifies CASSQEYSGAGVETQYF.

The chain joins TRBV5-6 to TRBJ2-3; D gene ambiguous. Trimming stripped 1 base from V and 4 bases from J, with 7 bases between. This CDR3 spans 13 amino acids. Per the germline V gene, CDR1 is SGHDT and CDR2 is YYEEEE. The CDR3 DNA sequence: TGTGCCAGCAGCTTGCCCAGATCAGATACGCAGTATTTT. Protein product: CASSLPRSDTQYF.

The table lists this clone with a few counts. The chain's CDR3 is CASSQVRQQETQYF. Written as DNA, the CDR3 is TGCGCCAGCAGCCAAGTACGCCAGCAAGAGACCCAGTACTTC. The chain employs TRBV4-1 and TRBJ2-5, with D hard to call. The germline V and J ends were trimmed by 1 base and 2 bases, with 8 bases remaining between them. The CDR3 covers 14 residues. The germline V gene encodes CDR1 MGHRA and CDR2 YSYEKL.

The chain links TRBV29-1 to TRBJ2-3, with a possible D match to TRBD2 (5 bases). The CDR3 sequence is 10 residues long. The germline V and J ends were trimmed by 0 bases and 14 bases, with 9 bases remaining between them. Germline V lookup: CDR1 SQVTM, CDR2 ANQGSEA. The CDR3 reads CSVEEVRGYF. DNA for the CDR3: TGCAGCGTTGAAGAAGTCCGGGGGTATTTT.

This clone appeared a few times. Other DNA sequences in this sample translate to the same CDR3. The chain is built from TRBV15 and TRBJ2-7, with D possibly TRBD2 on 6 matching bases. The CDR3 runs 13 residues. The germline CDR1 and CDR2 sequences are LNHNV and YYDKDF (reference sequence). V was shortened by 0 bases and J by 7 bases, with 10 bases between the two germline ends. CDR3 nucleotides: TGTGCCACCAGCAGAGATTCCGGAGGGGAGCAGTACTTC. Translated, it gives CATSRDSGGEQYF.

The rearrangement uses TRBV19 and TRBJ2-7; D might be TRBD1 (5 bases). CDR1 and CDR2 from the germline V gene are LNHDA and SQIVND (reference sequence). CDR3 length equals 13 residues. Trimming cost V 5 bases and J 5 bases, with 13 bases left between them. This chain's CDR3 is CASSHAGIHEQYF. CDR3 bases: TGTGCCAGTAGTCATGCAGGGATCCACGAGCAGTACTTC.

The table lists this clone with a few counts. The rearrangement joins TRBV11-2 to TRBJ2-5; the D gene is possibly TRBD2 (6 bases). Germline loops: CDR1 SGHAT, CDR2 FQNNGV. V shed 5 bases and J shed 5 bases, with 9 bases lying between them. This CDR3 has 12 residues. This chain's CDR3 is CASSPTRETQYF. The DNA for the CDR3 is TGTGCCAGCAGCCCGACTAGGGAGACCCAGTACTTC.

The chain is built from TRBV5-6 and TRBJ2-2; D is unclear. CDR3 length equals 13 residues. The germline V gene has CDR1 SGHDT and CDR2 YYEEEE. V shed 4 bases and J shed 5 bases, with 9 bases lying between them. CDR3 protein: CASSHGATGELFF. CDR3 nucleotide sequence: TGTGCCAGCAGCCACGGAGCGACCGGGGAGCTGTTTTTT.

This clone has more than one count but fewer than ten. The J gene is TRBJ2-1, the V gene TRBV9; 9 nucleotides agree with TRBD2. J gave up 9 bases and V 3 bases, and 10 bases lay outside the gene matches. Germline V lookup: CDR1 SGDLS, CDR2 YYNGEE. There are 15 residues in the CDR3. In DNA, the CDR3 is TGTGCCAGCAGCGGAGGCGGGAGGGCCCTTGTTGAGCAGTTCTTC. Its protein is CASSGGGRALVEQFF.

There are a few counts of this clone. The J gene is TRBJ2-5, the V gene TRBV25-1; 8 nucleotides agree with TRBD2. The CDR3 consists of 15 residues. Germline lookup yields CDR1 MGHDK and CDR2 SYGVNS. V lost 2 bases and J lost 7; bases outside the gene matches: 9. The CDR3 loop is CASSEPGLVVGTQYF. CDR3 nucleotide sequence: TGTGCCAGCAGTGAACCGGGACTAGTCGTCGGGACCCAGTACTTC.

DNA of the CDR3: TGTGCCACCAGCGCCCGACTAGCGGGGGAGAATGAGCAGTTCTTC. Protein product: CATSARLAGENEQFF. This chain links TRBV15 with TRBJ2-1; the match to TRBD2 covers 12 bases. CDR1 and CDR2 (germline): LNHNV, YYDKDF (reference sequence). With V trimmed by 5 bases and J by 7 bases, 6 bases remained unmatched. The CDR3 contains 15 residues. Drawing the rest from reference TRBV15 and TRBJ2-1, the complete variable domain is DAMVIQNPRYQVTQFGKPVTLSCSQTLNHNVMYWYQQKSSQAPKLLFHYYDKDFNNEADTPDNFQSRRPNTSFCFLDIRSPGLGDTAMYLCATSARLAGENEQFFGPGTRLTVL.

The V gene is TRBV6-1, the J gene TRBJ1-5; D is undetermined. Germline V gene sequence: CDR1 MNHNS, CDR2 SASEGT. Trimming removed 3 bases at V and 8 bases at J, with 5 bases between. The CDR3 spans 11 residues. The CDR3 DNA reads TGTGCCAGCAGTGACGGGGAGCCCCAGCATTTT. This translates into CASSDGEPQHF.

V and J are TRBV30 and TRBJ2-3; D is uncertain. V was clipped by 0 bases and J by 4 bases, with 11 bases between them. This CDR3 spans 14 amino acids. From germline, CDR1 is GTSNPN and CDR2 SVGIG (reference sequence). DNA for the CDR3: TGTGCCTGGAGTGTTAATAACGGAGCAGATACGCAGTATTTT. It translates to CAWSVNNGADTQYF.

This clone turned up a few times. The CDR3 sequence: CASSLATETQYF. The CDR3 bases are TGCGCCAGCAGCTTGGCTACGGAGACCCAGTACTTC. The chain recombines TRBV5-1 with TRBJ2-5; the D is unclear. CDR1 is SGHRS and CDR2 is YFSETQ in the germline V gene. The V end was cut by 0 bases, the J end by 5 bases, with 5 bases between. CDR3 length equals 12 residues.

The table lists this clone with a few counts. The chain has TRBV29-1 and TRBJ2-2; TRBD2 matches at 10 bases. Germline-derived CDR1 and CDR2 are SQVTM and ANQGSEA. CDR3 size: 15 residues. Losses at the gene ends were 7 bases for V and 5 bases for J; bases not matched to a gene: 10. CDR3 in DNA: TGCAGCGCCTCCCTAGCGGGAGTGGGGACCGGGGAGCTGTTTTTT. This gives the protein CSASLAGVGTGELFF.

The gene calls are TRBV27 and TRBJ1-5; D possibly corresponds to TRBD1 (5 bases). The CDR3 has 14 residues. Germline V CDR1 and CDR2: MNHEY, SMNVEV (reference sequence). Deletions cut 10 bases from V and 2 bases from J, with 15 bases between. The CDR3, as DNA: TGTGCCACCCGATCGGGCAGGGGCAATCAGCCCCAGCATTTT. Translated, it gives CATRSGRGNQPQHF.

This rearrangement joins TRBV7-9 to TRBJ2-1, with a weak D call TRBD1 (6 bases). V was shortened by 5 bases and J by 1 base, with 12 bases between the two germline ends. The length of the CDR3 is 15 residues. Germline values: CDR1 SEHNR, CDR2 FQNEAQ (reference sequence). The CDR3 nucleotides are TGTGCCAGCAGCCCGAGTAGGGGGTCCTACAATGAGCAGTTCTTC. As protein: CASSPSRGSYNEQFF.

The V and J genes are TRBV6-6 and TRBJ2-1, with D tentatively TRBD2 (5 bases). Per germline, CDR1 MNHNY and CDR2 SVGAGI (reference sequence). The V end lost 8 bases, the J end lost 1 base, and 12 bases lay between the germline ends. CDR3 size: 14 residues. Here the CDR3 DNA reads TGTGCCAGCCATCCGGGATTATCCTACAATGAGCAGTTCTTC. It translates to CASHPGLSYNEQFF.

This clone turned up a few times. This rearrangement joins TRBV28 to TRBJ1-5; D call uncertain. The CDR3 has 12 residues. CDR1 is MDHEN, CDR2 SYDVKM, per germline. Trimming removed 6 bases at V and 6 bases at J, with 9 bases between. The CDR3 region has the DNA TGTGCCAGCAGCTCGCTCGGTCAGCCCCAGCATTTT. Its translation: CASSSLGQPQHF.

This clone has a handful of counts. V and J are TRBV30 and TRBJ1-5; D gene uncertain. Germline V lookup: CDR1 GTSNPN, CDR2 SVGIG (reference sequence). The CDR3 is made up of 15 amino acids. Trimming removed 1 base from V and 3 bases from J, with 13 bases in between. CDR3 coding DNA: TGTGCCTGGAGTGGTGACACACACACCAATCAGCCCCAGCATTTT. Translated: CAWSGDTHTNQPQHF. Variable domain in full (rest from reference TRBV30 and TRBJ1-5): SQTIHQWPATLVQPVGSPLSLECTVEGTSNPNLYWYRQAAGRGLQLLFYSVGIGQISSEVPQNLSASRPQDRQFILSSKKLLLSDSGFYLCAWSGDTHTNQPQHFGDGTRLSIL.

This chain uses TRBV29-1 with TRBJ1-1, with D possibly TRBD1 on 5 matching bases. The germline CDR1 and CDR2 sequences are SQVTM and ANQGSEA. CDR3 length: 13 amino acids. Trimming removed 7 bases at V and 3 bases at J, with 15 bases between. The CDR3 DNA reads as TGCAGCGCCGTAGAAGGGGCGTACACTGAAGCTTTCTTT. Encoded protein: CSAVEGAYTEAFF.

The sample holds a few counts of this clone. The rearrangement links TRBV9 to TRBJ2-7; D is unresolved. The germline V gene has CDR1 SGDLS and CDR2 YYNGEE. CDR3 length: 14 amino acids. The ends were cut back, 4 bases at V and 3 bases at J, with 14 bases in the middle. The CDR3 DNA reads TGTGCCAGCAGCCCGAGCATCCTGAACTACGAGCAGTACTTC. Encoded protein: CASSPSILNYEQYF.

V and J are TRBV5-6 and TRBJ2-4, with D possibly matching TRBD2 (6 bases). This CDR3 region has 12 residues. V lost 0 bases to trimming and J lost 8 bases, with 6 bases between them. Germline V gene sequence: CDR1 SGHDT, CDR2 YYEEEE. The CDR3 here is CASSLGGDIQYF. The CDR3 coding sequence is TGTGCCAGCAGCTTGGGGGGGGACATTCAGTACTTC. Combining the CDR3 with reference TRBV5-6 and TRBJ2-4 gives the whole variable domain DAGVTQSPTHLIKTRGQQVTLRCSPKSGHDTVSWYQQALGQGPQFIFQYYEEEERQRGNFPDRFSGHQFPNYSSELNVNALLLGDSALYLCASSLGGDIQYFGAGTRLSVL.

This clone has a handful of counts. A read error may account for a junction end that differs from germline. The chain carries TRBV30 and TRBJ2-2; weak D call: TRBD1 (6 bases). Germline V gene sequence: CDR1 GTSNPN, CDR2 SVGIG (reference sequence). The CDR3 spans 13 residues. CDR3 sequence (DNA): TGTGCCCGGAGGACAGCCAACACCGGGGAGCTGTTTTTT. This sequence encodes CARRTANTGELFF.

This clone was found a few times. The V and J genes are TRBV7-9 and TRBJ2-1; D might be TRBD2 (5 bases). The CDR3 extends over 12 amino acids. CDR1 and CDR2 (germline): SEHNR, FQNEAQ (reference sequence). V was cut by 6 bases and J by 10 bases, with 13 bases left in between. The CDR3 sequence is CASRGSRNEQFF. CDR3 coding DNA: TGTGCCAGCAGGGGGAGTCGGAACGAGCAGTTCTTC.

This clone was counted a single time. This chain connects TRBV6-5 to TRBJ2-7, with 12 bases lining up with TRBD2. The CDR3 has 12 amino acids. CDR1 and CDR2 from the germline V gene are MNHEY and SVGAGI. V lost 6 bases and J lost 6; bases outside the gene matches: 0. The CDR3 loop is CASRGLAGEQYF. The CDR3 nucleotides are TGTGCCAGCAGGGGACTAGCGGGCGAGCAGTACTTC.

V is TRBV30 and J is TRBJ2-1; 9 bases are a match to TRBD1. The CDR3 has 15 amino acids. V trimming: 0 bases; J trimming: 9 bases; junction bases outside the gene matches: 9. From germline, CDR1 is GTSNPN and CDR2 SVGIG (reference sequence). The CDR3 nucleotides read TGTGCCTGGAGTGTACTGGGACAGGGAGTTGGTGAGCAGTTCTTC. The encoded protein is CAWSVLGQGVGEQFF.

This clone was seen only a few times. V is TRBV4-3 and J is TRBJ2-7; TRBD1 is a possible D gene (7 bases). V lost 0 bases, J lost 3 bases, and 18 bases lay in between. This CDR3 is built from 17 residues. Looked up from germline, CDR1 is LGHNA and CDR2 is YSLEER. CDR3 region: CASSQDRGAGQIYEQYF. In DNA form, the CDR3 reads TGCGCCAGCAGCCAAGATCGCGGGGCGGGACAGATCTACGAGCAGTACTTC.